This entry lists 16 T cell receptor beta chains sequenced from one sample in a study of T-cell reconstitution after alpha-beta-depleted transplantation in children. A TCRbeta library incorporating unique molecular identifiers was prepared. TCRdb reprocessed the PCR reads via MiXCR and lists one record per CDR3 protein. Among fewer than 500,000 distinct CDR3 sequences listed, about 40% were seen once. Material: PBMCs, obtained before TCRalphabeta/CD19-depleted stem cell transplant. All receptors derive from a girl aged 2 to 10 with aplastic anemia, due to receive a stem cell transplant.

This clonotype was seen only a few times. The rearrangement uses TRBV14 and TRBJ1-3; possible D gene TRBD1, 5 bases. In germline, CDR1 is SGHDN, CDR2 FVKESK. This CDR3 spans 15 amino acids. V dropped 0 bases and J dropped 2 bases, with 8 bases sitting between them. Written as DNA, the CDR3 is TGTGCCAGCAGCCAAGAGTGGGGGACTGGAAACACCATATATTTT. Translation: CASSQEWGTGNTIYF.

The chain carries TRBV7-9 and TRBJ2-1; D may correspond to TRBD1 or TRBD2 (5 bases each). This CDR3 has 15 amino acids. Between the trimmed V and J ends, which lost 2 bases and 2 bases, there was a span of 10 bases. From germline, CDR1 is SEHNR and CDR2 FQNEAQ (reference sequence). CDR3 loop: CASSLRDVTYNEQFF. In DNA form, the CDR3 reads TGTGCCAGCAGCTTAAGGGACGTAACCTACAATGAGCAGTTCTTC.

The V gene is TRBV10-3, the J gene TRBJ2-5; 8 bases line up with TRBD2. Germline values: CDR1 ENHRY, CDR2 SYGVKD. This CDR3 contains 13 residues. With V trimmed by 10 bases and J by 1 base, 5 bases remained unmatched. The CDR3 reads CASSGTSQETQYF. CDR3 nucleotide sequence: TGTGCCAGCTCCGGGACTAGCCAAGAGACCCAGTACTTC.

The chain is built from TRBV7-2 and TRBJ2-3; no firm D call. Germline V lookup: CDR1 SGHTA, CDR2 FQGNSA. This CDR3 is built from 13 residues. V lost 5 bases, J lost 6 bases, and 12 bases lay in between. The CDR3 DNA reads TGTGCCAGCAGCGCCGTCACGCCGGATACGCAGTATTTT. Translation gives CASSAVTPDTQYF.

The J gene is TRBJ1-1, the V gene TRBV10-2; 9 bases are shared with TRBD1. Germline CDR1 reads WSHSY; CDR2 reads SAAADI. The CDR3 spans 15 residues. V dropped 6 bases and J dropped 1; count of bases not matched to a gene: 6. This CDR3 is CASRSRDRANTEAFF. CDR3 DNA sequence: TGCGCCAGCAGGTCCCGGGACAGGGCGAACACTGAAGCTTTCTTT.

The table lists this clonotype with many counts. The chain links TRBV20-1 to TRBJ2-7, with TRBD1 matching 9 bases. CDR1 is DFQATT, CDR2 SNEGSKA, per germline (reference sequence). V was pared by 0 bases and J by 4 bases, with 4 bases of the junction left unmatched. This CDR3 has 14 amino acids. The CDR3 spells CSARDGTGRYEQYF. Here the CDR3 DNA reads TGCAGTGCTAGAGATGGGACAGGGAGGTACGAGCAGTACTTC.

This clonotype occurred a few times. The rearrangement joins TRBV20-1 to TRBJ2-6; 7 bases are a match to TRBD1. Germline V gene data show CDR1 as DFQATT and CDR2 as SNEGSKA (reference sequence). This CDR3 has 16 residues. Trimming at V came to 1 base and at J to 2 bases, leaving 5 bases not matched to a gene. CDR3 in DNA: TGCAGTGCTAGAGCCACCGGACAGGCTGGGGCCAACGTCCTGACTTTC. This translates into CSARATGQAGANVLTF.

The table lists this clonotype with many counts. This chain connects TRBV10-3 to TRBJ2-7, with TRBD2 matching 9 bases. CDR1 ENHRY and CDR2 SYGVKD come from the germline V gene. The J segment lost 12 bases and the V segment lost 2 bases, leaving 5 bases of the junction unmatched. The CDR3 extends over 12 amino acids. CDR3 nucleotides: TGTGCCATCAGTGAGGATGGACTAGCGCGGTACTTC. This encodes CAISEDGLARYF.

The rearrangement uses TRBV7-9 and TRBJ2-5; perhaps TRBD2 as D (5 bases). This CDR3 is built from 12 residues. V lost 2 bases, J lost 7 bases, and 8 bases lay in between. Germline V gene lookup returns CDR1 SEHNR and CDR2 FQNEAQ (reference sequence). The DNA of the CDR3 is TGTGCCAGCAGCTTAATAGAGGGGACCCAGTACTTC. It translates to CASSLIEGTQYF. Based on the CDR3 plus reference TRBV7-9 and TRBJ2-5, the full variable domain is DTGVSQNPRHKITKRGQNVTFRCDPISEHNRLYWYRQTLGQGPEFLTYFQNEAQLEKSRLLSDRFSAERPKGSFSTLEIQRTEQGDSAMYLCASSLIEGTQYFGPGTRLLVL.

The rearrangement uses TRBV28 and TRBJ2-7; D gene uncertain. CDR1 and CDR2 from the germline V gene are MDHEN and SYDVKM. The CDR3 covers 12 residues. V lost 7 bases, J lost 3 bases, and 10 bases lay in between. The CDR3 loop is CASTPQGYEQYF. In DNA form, the CDR3 reads TGTGCCAGCACCCCGCAAGGCTACGAGCAGTACTTC.

Here the CDR3 reads CASSYSWGLGNEQFF. CDR3 in DNA: TGTGCCAGCAGTTACTCTTGGGGGCTGGGCAATGAGCAGTTCTTC. This chain uses TRBV6-5 with TRBJ2-1, with a possible D match to TRBD1 (6 bases). The germline CDR1 and CDR2 sequences are MNHEY and SVGAGI. V lost 0 bases to trimming and J lost 6 bases, with 12 bases between them. This CDR3 region has 15 residues.

V is TRBV28 and J is TRBJ1-2; TRBD1 agrees at 9 bases. Germline-derived CDR1 and CDR2 are MDHEN and SYDVKM. CDR3 size: 14 residues. Trimming at V came to 6 bases and at J to 5 bases, leaving 7 bases not matched to a gene. In nucleotides, the CDR3 is TGTGCCAGCAGCCCCGGGACAGGGCATTATGGCTACACCTTC. It codes for CASSPGTGHYGYTF.

V is TRBV20-1 and J is TRBJ2-3; TRBD1 matches 9 bases. J lost 2 bases, V lost 6 bases, and 15 bases had no gene match. The CDR3 sequence is 17 residues long. Germline loops: CDR1 DFQATT, CDR2 SNEGSKA (reference sequence). The CDR3 is CSAPPGQGVNPTDTQYF. The CDR3 DNA reads TGCAGTGCGCCCCCGGGACAGGGTGTAAATCCCACAGATACGCAGTATTTT.

In its sample, this clonotype was seen many times. The V gene is TRBV6-6, the J gene TRBJ2-5; no clear D gene. Germline lookup yields CDR1 MNHNY and CDR2 SVGAGI (reference sequence). V shed 4 bases and J shed 5 bases, with 11 bases lying between them. This CDR3 is built from 13 residues. The CDR3 sequence is CASSWGSEETQYF. CDR3 nucleotide sequence: TGTGCCAGCAGTTGGGGATCGGAGGAGACCCAGTACTTC.

This clonotype was found a few times. The gene calls are TRBV6-1 and TRBJ2-7, with 10 bases aligning to TRBD2. The CDR3 loop spans 15 amino acids. Germline V gives CDR1 MNHNS, CDR2 SASEGT. V trimming: 5 bases; J trimming: 3 bases; junction bases outside the gene matches: 7. This CDR3 reads CASSPLAGALYEQYF. For the CDR3, the DNA is TGTGCCAGCAGTCCCCTAGCGGGAGCCCTCTACGAGCAGTACTTC.

This chain connects TRBV6-5 to TRBJ2-7; 7 nucleotides agree with TRBD2. Germline V gene data show CDR1 as MNHEY and CDR2 as SVGAGI. CDR3 size: 16 residues. V shed 0 bases and J 5 bases; nucleotides not matched to a gene: 10. The CDR3 DNA reads TGTGCCAGCAGTTACTCAACGACTAGCCGCTTCGACGAGCAGTACTTC. It translates to CASSYSTTSRFDEQYF.